A single sample gave rise to the 23 T cell receptor beta chains below, sequenced in a study of cytomegalovirus exposure and HLA in healthy donors. Repertoires were generated with immunoSEQ multiplex PCR, while TCRdb's copy carries only in-frame clones and drops some. Of roughly 120,000 clones detected, about 82% appear once; the ten largest clones hold over 4%. The sequenced sample was PBMCs. These receptors were obtained from a man aged 18-30 years in good health and CMV-seronegative.

The rearrangement joins TRBV19 to TRBJ1-6; D gene uncertain. Germline CDR1 LNHDA, CDR2 SQIVND (reference sequence). Trimming took 7 bases from V and 10 from J, leaving 14 bases between them. CDR3 length: 13 residues. The CDR3 bases are TGTGCCAGTAACGGGAAGGTGGGGTCACCCCTCCACTTT. Encoded protein: CASNGKVGSPLHF.

CDR3 in amino acids: CASSTAPTGAINEQYF. The DNA of the CDR3 is TGTGCCAGTAGTACAGCCCCGACAGGGGCAATTAACGAGCAGTACTTC. This chain links TRBV19 with TRBJ2-7, with 8 bases identical to TRBD1. Trimming took 4 bases from V and 5 from J; bases not matched to a gene: 13. Looked up from germline, CDR1 is LNHDA and CDR2 is SQIVND (reference sequence). The CDR3 loop spans 16 amino acids.

This clone has a single count. The chain links TRBV25-1 to TRBJ1-4; the match to TRBD1 covers 7 bases. V shed 6 bases and J 5 bases; nucleotides not matched to a gene: 6. Germline loops: CDR1 MGHDK, CDR2 SYGVNS. This CDR3 comprises 14 residues. CDR3 bases: TGTGCCAGCAGCACAGGGGAGGTGAATGAAAAACTGTTTTTT. It translates to CASSTGEVNEKLFF.

This chain's CDR3 is CASSPESRDTSSNQPQHF. The CDR3 nucleotides read TGTGCCAGCAGCCCAGAGAGCCGGGATACTAGTAGCAATCAGCCCCAGCATTTT. The J gene is TRBJ1-5, the V gene TRBV7-6; unclear D gene. Per the germline V gene, CDR1 is SGHVS and CDR2 is FNYEAQ. Trimming took off 5 bases at V and 0 bases at J, with 20 bases between the two ends. The CDR3 is made up of 18 amino acids.

The chain uses TRBV10-3 and TRBJ2-7; D may be TRBD2 (5 bases). In germline, CDR1 is ENHRY, CDR2 SYGVKD. CDR3 size: 14 residues. V was shortened by 3 bases and J by 0 bases, with 9 bases between the two germline ends. The CDR3 here is CAISDPGSSYEQYF. The CDR3 DNA is TGTGCCATCAGTGATCCGGGGAGCTCCTACGAGCAGTACTTC.

This chain connects TRBV4-1 to TRBJ1-3, with 9 bases aligning to TRBD1. The trim removed 2 bases at V and 2 bases at J, leaving 4 bases unmatched. The CDR3 is made up of 16 amino acids. CDR1 MGHRA and CDR2 YSYEKL come from the germline V gene. In DNA, the CDR3 is TGCGCCAGCAGCCAACCGACAGGGGGGCCTGGAAACACCATATATTTT. This gives the protein CASSQPTGGPGNTIYF.

V is TRBV4-2 and J is TRBJ2-7; 14 nucleotides agree with TRBD2. Germline values: CDR1 LGHNA, CDR2 YNFKEQ. This CDR3 comprises 16 residues. V gave up 5 bases and J gave up 5 bases; unmatched junction bases: 8. The CDR3 is CASSLRLAGGPDEQYF. In DNA form, the CDR3 reads TGTGCCAGCAGCTTAAGACTAGCGGGAGGGCCCGACGAGCAGTACTTC.

The rearrangement links TRBV5-6 to TRBJ2-5, with 8 positions matching TRBD1. V lost 5 bases and J lost 4; bases outside the gene matches: 10. This CDR3 is 15 amino acids long. Per the germline V gene, CDR1 is SGHDT and CDR2 is YYEEEE. The CDR3 DNA follows: TGTGCCAGCAGTGAGCGACAGGGGAAGGCAGAGACCCAGTACTTC. Translated, it gives CASSERQGKAETQYF.

Only a few counts were recorded for this clone. The chain is built from TRBV6-1 and TRBJ2-7; 9 bases align to TRBD1. The germline V gene has CDR1 MNHNS and CDR2 SASEGT. CDR3 length: 13 residues. V lost 10 bases and J lost 1; bases outside the gene matches: 5. The CDR3 sequence: CATGQGKSYEQYF. CDR3 nucleotide sequence: TGTGCCACAGGACAGGGGAAATCCTACGAGCAGTACTTC.

CDR3 in amino acids: CASSLSGVGELFF. The CDR3 bases are TGTGCCAGCAGTTTATCGGGAGTCGGGGAGCTGTTTTTT. The chain uses TRBV27 and TRBJ2-2; TRBD2 is a possible D gene (5 bases). The CDR3 has 13 amino acids. V was pared by 0 bases and J by 7 bases, with 6 bases between. The V gene's germline CDR1 is MNHEY and CDR2 SMNVEV (reference sequence).

This clone was seen just once. Other nucleotide sequences in the sample specify the same CDR3. The chain is built from TRBV4-1 and TRBJ2-7; maybe TRBD1 (6 bases). Germline CDR1 and CDR2: MGHRA and YSYEKL. This CDR3 has 15 residues. V shed 1 base and J shed 0 bases, with 10 bases lying between them. CDR3 nucleotides: TGCGCCAGCAGCCAAGCAGGGGTTAGCTCCTACGAGCAGTACTTC. This encodes CASSQAGVSSYEQYF.

The V call is TRBV5-4, the J call TRBJ2-1; D uncertain. This CDR3 is built from 14 residues. The V end was cut by 1 base, the J end by 3 bases, with 8 bases between. The germline CDR1 and CDR2 sequences are SGHNT and YYREEE (reference sequence). The CDR3 protein is CASSLLSVYNEQFF. CDR3 in DNA: TGTGCCAGCAGCTTGTTATCGGTCTACAATGAGCAGTTCTTC.

The V gene is TRBV7-2, the J gene TRBJ2-3; D may be TRBD1 (5 bases). The germline V and J ends were trimmed by 6 bases and 5 bases, with 15 bases remaining between them. The CDR3 spans 14 residues. Germline CDR1 reads SGHTA; CDR2 reads FQGNSA. The CDR3 region has the DNA TGTGCCAGCAGGATAGGGGCGCAAGTAGATACGCAGTATTTT. Amino acids: CASRIGAQVDTQYF.

The chain couples TRBV10-3 to TRBJ1-1; 8 bases align to TRBD1. This CDR3 region has 15 residues. Germline assignment: CDR1 ENHRY and CDR2 SYGVKD. Trimming removed 6 bases from V and 4 bases from J; junction bases left unmatched: 10. This chain's CDR3 is CAISEHQDRGTEAFF. CDR3 nucleotides: TGTGCCATCAGCGAACACCAAGACAGGGGCACTGAAGCTTTCTTT.

The chain joins TRBV6-1 to TRBJ2-3; no definite D call. There are 15 residues in the CDR3. V gave up 7 bases and J gave up 0 bases, with 14 bases separating them. Germline V CDR1 and CDR2: MNHNS, SASEGT. DNA of the CDR3: TGTGCCAGCACCCCGGAGCCCCCTAGCACAGATACGCAGTATTTT. Amino acids: CASTPEPPSTDTQYF.

The chain combines TRBV6-4 with TRBJ2-1; no clear D. Trimming shortened V by 3 bases and J by 0 bases, and 9 bases separated the two germline ends. This CDR3 contains 15 residues. Germline V CDR1 and CDR2: MRHNA, SNTAGT. CDR3 in DNA: TGTGCCAGCAGTGAGATACAAAGCTCCTACAATGAGCAGTTCTTC. Its protein product is CASSEIQSSYNEQFF.

This sequence joins TRBV11-2 and TRBJ1-1, with D possibly being TRBD1 (5 bases). Per the germline V gene, CDR1 is SGHAT and CDR2 is FQNNGV. With 6 bases removed from V and 3 bases from J, the gap between germline ends came to 17 bases. The CDR3 is made up of 15 amino acids. CDR3 sequence reads: CASRNSGIGDTEAFF. CDR3 bases: TGTGCCAGCAGGAACTCAGGGATTGGCGACACTGAAGCTTTCTTT. Looking up the rest from reference TRBV11-2 and TRBJ1-1 gives the full variable domain: EAGVAQSPRYKIIEKRQSVAFWCNPISGHATLYWYQQILGQGPKLLIQFQNNGVVDDSQLPKDRFSAERLKGVDSTLKIQPAKLEDSAVYLCASRNSGIGDTEAFFGQGTRLTVV.

The chain has TRBV30 and TRBJ2-3; D remains unclear. V lost 0 bases to trimming and J lost 10 bases, with 11 bases between them. Germline V gene data show CDR1 as GTSNPN and CDR2 as SVGIG (reference sequence). The CDR3 runs 12 residues. CDR3: CAWSVQFPPQYF. The CDR3 DNA reads TGTGCCTGGAGTGTACAGTTTCCCCCGCAGTATTTT.

This chain joins TRBV6-1 and TRBJ1-1; tentative D call: TRBD1 (5 bases). Per the germline V gene, CDR1 is MNHNS and CDR2 is SASEGT. The CDR3 extends over 13 amino acids. Trimming took 7 bases from V and 5 from J, leaving 14 bases between them. In nucleotides, the CDR3 is TGTGCCAGCAAAGGGACCGGAGGGACTGAAGCTTTCTTT. It is translated as CASKGTGGTEAFF.

The CDR3 sequence: CASRPWGGGDQPQHF. In nucleotides, the CDR3 is TGTGCCAGCAGACCTTGGGGGGGCGGGGATCAGCCCCAGCATTTT. The rearrangement joins TRBV6-5 to TRBJ1-5, with D possibly TRBD1 on 6 matching bases. V gave up 6 bases and J gave up 5 bases, with 17 bases separating them. The CDR3 loop spans 15 amino acids. Per germline, CDR1 MNHEY and CDR2 SVGAGI.

The chain links TRBV7-9 to TRBJ2-7; 8 bases align to TRBD1. This CDR3 has 15 amino acids. The germline CDR1 and CDR2 sequences are SEHNR and FQNEAQ (reference sequence). Trimming took 3 bases from V and 5 from J; bases not matched to a gene: 9. As DNA, the CDR3 is TGTGCCAGCAGCTTTCGCGACAGGGGTTTCGACGAGCAGTACTTC. Its translation is CASSFRDRGFDEQYF.

This chain links TRBV7-9 with TRBJ2-7; tentatively, D is TRBD1 (5 bases). Trimming removed 0 bases at V and 5 bases at J, with 5 bases between. The CDR3 is 12 amino acids. Germline loops: CDR1 SEHNR, CDR2 FQNEAQ (reference sequence). CDR3 in amino acids: CASSLAGDEQYF. The CDR3 DNA reads TGTGCCAGCAGCTTAGCAGGGGACGAGCAGTACTTC.

The chain uses TRBV5-4 and TRBJ2-7; 9 bases are a match to TRBD1. Unmatched junction bases numbered 9, after V lost 4 bases and J lost 7 bases. The CDR3 runs to 14 residues. CDR1 is SGHNT, CDR2 YYREEE, per germline (reference sequence). CDR3 sequence: CASSRNKDRGEQYF. The CDR3 DNA sequence: TGTGCCAGCAGCCGAAACAAGGACAGGGGAGAGCAGTACTTC. The full variable domain, completed using reference TRBV5-4 and TRBJ2-7, is ETGVTQSPTHLIKTRGQQVTLRCSSQSGHNTVSWYQQALGQGPQFIFQYYREEENGRGNFPPRFSGLQFPNYSSELNVNALELDDSALYLCASSRNKDRGEQYFGPGTRLTVT.